The clone carrying this TCR beta chain came up a few times. Its antigen is currently unknown. The germline CDR1 and CDR2 sequences are SGHTA and FQGNSA. Trimming removed 5 bases at V and 3 bases at J, with 16 bases between. CDR3 length: 15 residues. The data were obtained in a study of blood T cells in healthy people across ages. Study results and limitations: Roughly linear age-related decline in beta diversity appeared, significant by age around 38.

PCR was performed a second time for 7 to 11 cycles using a sample-barcoded 5' primer and a J-beta primer mix. TCRdb re-called the 5' RACE reads with MiXCR, one entry per CDR3 protein. The sample contains fewer than 1,200,000 distinct CDR3 sequences, under 30% of which appear only once. These data were likewise used in another study, on T cells of mothers and their children.

The receptor was isolated from a girl aged 2 to 9 in good health. The chain recombines TRBV7-2 with TRBJ1-2, with unresolved D. The sequencing input was blood. For the CDR3, the DNA is TGTGCCAGCAGCCTGAACGGACCTATGGACTATGGCTACACCTTC. This gives the protein CASSLNGPMDYGYTF.